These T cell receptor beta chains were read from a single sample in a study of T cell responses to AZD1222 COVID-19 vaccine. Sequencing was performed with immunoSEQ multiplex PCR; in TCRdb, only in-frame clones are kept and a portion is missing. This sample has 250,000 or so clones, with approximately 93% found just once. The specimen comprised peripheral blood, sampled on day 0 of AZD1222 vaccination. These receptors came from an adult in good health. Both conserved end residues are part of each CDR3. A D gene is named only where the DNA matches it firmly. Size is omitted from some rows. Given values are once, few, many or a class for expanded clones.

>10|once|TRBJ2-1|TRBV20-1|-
TGCAGTGCTCAGATCGAGGAGCAGTTCTTC
CSAQIEEQFF
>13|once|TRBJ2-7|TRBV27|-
TGTGCCACGTCGAGGGGGGGTGGAGGCGAGCAGTACTTC
CATSRGGGGEQYF
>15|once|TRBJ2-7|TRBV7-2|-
TGTGCCAGCAGCGGGGTGAGGGTCTCTATATACGAGCAGTACTTC
CASSGVRVSIYEQYF
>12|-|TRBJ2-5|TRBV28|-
TGTGCCAGCGGAGCTAGAGCCGAGACCCAGTACTTC
CASGARAETQYF
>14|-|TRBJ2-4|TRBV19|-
TGTGCCAGTAGTATAGCCGCAGGGCAAAACATTCAGTACTTC
CASSIAAGQNIQYF
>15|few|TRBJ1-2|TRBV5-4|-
TGTGCCAGCAGCTTGGAAGGTGCAGGGGCCTGGGGCTACACCTTC
CASSLEGAGAWGYTF
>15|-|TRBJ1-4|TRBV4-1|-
TGCGCCAGCAGCCGATCAGTCGCAACTAATGAAAAACTGTTTTTT
CASSRSVATNEKLFF
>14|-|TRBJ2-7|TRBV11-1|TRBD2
TGTGCCAGCAGCTTTAGCGGGGGGGCGTACGAGCAGTACTTC
CASSFSGGAYEQYF
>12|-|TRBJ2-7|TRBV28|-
TGTGCCAGCAGTTTCCCCCTCTACGAGCAGTACTTC
CASSFPLYEQYF
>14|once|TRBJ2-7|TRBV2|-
TGTGCCAGCAGTGAGTCCGGGGGGCCCTACGAGCAGTACTTC
CASSESGGPYEQYF
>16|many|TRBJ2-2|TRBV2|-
TGTGCCAGCAGCCCGACTTTGACCACGAACACCGGGGAGCTGTTTTTT
CASSPTLTTNTGELFF
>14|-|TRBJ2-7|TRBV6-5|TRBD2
TGTGCCAGCAGTTGGGGAAGCGGGAGAGAGGTGCAGTACTTC
CASSWGSGREVQYF
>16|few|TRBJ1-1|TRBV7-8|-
TGTGCCAGCAGCTTCGCTGACCCCCAGTTGAACACTGAAGCTTTCTTT
CASSFADPQLNTEAFF
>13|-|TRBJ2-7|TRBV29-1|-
TGCAGCGCCGCCGGGACACCAAGCTACGAGCAGTACTTC
CSAAGTPSYEQYF
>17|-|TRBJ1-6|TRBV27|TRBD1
TGTGCCAGCAGTCCCAGGGGGCCAAGCTCCTATAATTCACCCCTCCACTTT
CASSPRGPSSYNSPLHF
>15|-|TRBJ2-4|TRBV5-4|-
TGTGCCAGCAGCCCCGGAGCTCTAGCCAAAAACATTCAGTACTTC
CASSPGALAKNIQYF
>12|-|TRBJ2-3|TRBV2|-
TGTGCCACACTCCCCGGGACCTCGGAGCAGTATTTT
CATLPGTSEQYF
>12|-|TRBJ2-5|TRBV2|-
TGTGCCAGCTGTGGGGTACAAGAGACCCAGTACTTC
CASCGVQETQYF
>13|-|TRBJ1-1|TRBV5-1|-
TGCGCCAGCAGCTCGCTCGCAGGGACTGAAGCTTTCTTT
CASSSLAGTEAFF
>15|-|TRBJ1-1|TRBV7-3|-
TGTGCCAGCAGCGCGGATGGGGGCGCGGGCACTGAAGCTTTCTTT
CASSADGGAGTEAFF
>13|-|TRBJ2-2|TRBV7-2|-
TGTGCCAGCACTCGCTGGGGGGACGGGGAGCTGTTTTTT
CASTRWGDGELFF
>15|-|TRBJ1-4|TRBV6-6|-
TGTGCCAGCAGTCCCCACAGGGCGAGGGCCGGGAAACTGTTTTTT
CASSPHRARAGKLFF
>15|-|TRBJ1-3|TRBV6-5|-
TGTGCCAGCAGTTTGGACTCTCTCTCTGGAAACACCATATATTTT
CASSLDSLSGNTIYF
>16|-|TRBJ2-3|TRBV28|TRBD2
TGTGCCAGCAGTCCGCAAGCGGGGGGGTCCACAGATACGCAGTATTTT
CASSPQAGGSTDTQYF
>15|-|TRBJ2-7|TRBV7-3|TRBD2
TGTGCCAGCAGCTTAACGCGACTAGCGGGTGGCGAGCAGTACTTC
CASSLTRLAGGEQYF
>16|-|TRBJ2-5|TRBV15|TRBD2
TGTGCCACCAGCAGAGATCAACTAGCGGCCCAGGAGACCCAGTACTTC
CATSRDQLAAQETQYF
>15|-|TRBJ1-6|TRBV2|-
TGTGCCAGCACCCTGGGGCAGGGGCTAAGTTCACCCCTCCACTTT
CASTLGQGLSSPLHF
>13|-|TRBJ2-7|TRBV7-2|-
TGTGCCAGCAGCTTGGAGCCGGGGAACGAGCAGTACTTC
CASSLEPGNEQYF
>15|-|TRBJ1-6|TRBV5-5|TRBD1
TGTGCCAGCAGCACCTACGACAGGGGTTATTCACCCCTCCACTTT
CASSTYDRGYSPLHF
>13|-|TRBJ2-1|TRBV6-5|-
TGTGCCAGCAGTTATGACTCCTACAATGAGCAGTTCTTC
CASSYDSYNEQFF
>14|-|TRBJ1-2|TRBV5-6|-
TGTGCCAGCAGCTTGGTCGCTCTGAACTATGGCTACACCTTC
CASSLVALNYGYTF
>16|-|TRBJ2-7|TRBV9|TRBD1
TGTGCCAGCAGCGTAGGCCCAGGGGGCCCCCCCTACGAGCAGTACTTC
CASSVGPGGPPYEQYF
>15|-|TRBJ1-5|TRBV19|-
TGTGCCAGTAGTCCGGAGGGGGTGGGCAATCAGCCCCAGCATTTT
CASSPEGVGNQPQHF
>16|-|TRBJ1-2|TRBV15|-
TGTGCCACCAGCAGAGGTCGGGGGGGCGGTGTCTATGGCTACACCTTC
CATSRGRGGGVYGYTF
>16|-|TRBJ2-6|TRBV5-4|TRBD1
TGTGCCAGCAGCTCACAGGGGGCTGGTGGGGCCAACGTCCTGACTTTC
CASSSQGAGGANVLTF
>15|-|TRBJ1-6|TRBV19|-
TGTGCCAGTAGTGGCGGACGGAACTATAATTCACCCCTCCACTTT
CASSGGRNYNSPLHF
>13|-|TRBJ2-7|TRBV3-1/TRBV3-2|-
TGTGCCAGCAGCCACGGAACGATCTACGAGCAGTACTTC
CASSHGTIYEQYF
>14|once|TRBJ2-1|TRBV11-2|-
TGTGCCAGCAGCTTAACACTGAAAGACAATGAGCAGTTCTTC
CASSLTLKDNEQFF
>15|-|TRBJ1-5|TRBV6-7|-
TGTGCCAGCACCACAAGTGGGACCCTATGCCAGCCCCAGCATTTT
CASTTSGTLCQPQHF
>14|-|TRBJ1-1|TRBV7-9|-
TGTGCCAGCAGCTTAGGTCAGGGATCGACTGAAGCTTTCTTT
CASSLGQGSTEAFF
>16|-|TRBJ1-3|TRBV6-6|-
TGTGCCAGCAGCTCGCGACAGAGATCCTCTGGAAACACCATATATTTT
CASSSRQRSSGNTIYF
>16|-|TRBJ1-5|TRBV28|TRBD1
TGTGCCAGCAGCCCCGCCGGGACAGGGGGCAGGCAGCCCCAGCATTTT
CASSPAGTGGRQPQHF
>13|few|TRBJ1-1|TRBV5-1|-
TGCGCCAGCAGCTTGGGAGGGAACACTGAAGCTTTCTTT
CASSLGGNTEAFF
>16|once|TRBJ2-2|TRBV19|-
TGTGCCAGTATTCCCTCCGGGGCTGTGACCGTGGGGGAGCTGTTTTTT
CASIPSGAVTVGELFF
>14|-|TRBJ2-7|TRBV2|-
TGTGCCAGCAGTGATTGGGACACTTCCTACGAGCAGTACTTC
CASSDWDTSYEQYF
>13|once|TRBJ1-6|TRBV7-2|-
TGTGCCAGCAGCTGGGTGGAGAGTACACCCCTCCACTTT
CASSWVESTPLHF
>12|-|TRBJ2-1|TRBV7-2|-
TGTGCCAGCAGCCGTTATGGTGGTGAGCAGTTCTTC
CASSRYGGEQFF
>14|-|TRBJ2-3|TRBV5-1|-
TGCGCCAGCAGGTGGAACAGGGCTACAGATACGCAGTATTTT
CASRWNRATDTQYF
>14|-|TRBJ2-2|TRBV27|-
TGTGCCAGCAGTTCCCTACAGGGTCCCGGGGAGCTGTTTTTT
CASSSLQGPGELFF
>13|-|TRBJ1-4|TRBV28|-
TGTGCCAGCCATGAAGGGTTTAGAGAAAAACTGTTTTTT
CASHEGFREKLFF
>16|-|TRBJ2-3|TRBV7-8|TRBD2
TGTGCCAGCAGCTTGATTGGCGGGGGGGCGGTAGATACGCAGTATTTT
CASSLIGGGAVDTQYF
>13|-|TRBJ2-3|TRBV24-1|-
TGTGCCGCCTCATCGGGAAGCACAGATACGCAGTATTTT
CAASSGSTDTQYF
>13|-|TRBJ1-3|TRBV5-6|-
TGTGCCAGCAGCTCCGGGTATGGAAACACCATATATTTT
CASSSGYGNTIYF
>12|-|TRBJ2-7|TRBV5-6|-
TGTGCCAGCAGCTGGGGGAGCTACGAGCAGTACTTC
CASSWGSYEQYF
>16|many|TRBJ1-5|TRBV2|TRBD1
TGTGCCAGCAGACCCCACAGGGGACGTAGCAATCAGCCCCAGCATTTT
CASRPHRGRSNQPQHF
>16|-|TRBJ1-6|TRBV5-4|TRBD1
TGTGCCAGCAGCTCATCAGGGGGCAGGGGAAATTCACCCCTCCACTTT
CASSSSGGRGNSPLHF